These 14 T cell receptor beta chains were sequenced from one sample in a study of vaccination effects on CD4 cells after COVID-19. No antigen is known for these receptors. Method: immunoSEQ multiplex PCR; TCRdb's copy keeps in-frame clones and lacks some. The sample yields approximately 87,000 clones, around 74% seen once. Sequencing was preceded by expansion of antigen-specific CD4+ T cells with viral peptide pools in the ViraFEST assay. CD4+ T cells were isolated after nine to ten days of culture. Sequenced here: CD4+ T cells from PBMCs cultured with HCoV-229E spike peptides, sampled before COVID-19 vaccination. These receptors came from a human donor who received a COVID-19 vaccine.

The chain employs TRBV9 and TRBJ2-3, with D perhaps assigned TRBD1 or TRBD2 (6 bases each). From germline, CDR1 is SGDLS and CDR2 YYNGEE. This CDR3 comprises 15 residues. The V and J ends lost 0 bases and 3 bases respectively, with 11 bases between them. The CDR3 sequence is CASSVVWGATDTQYF. The CDR3 DNA is TGTGCCAGCAGCGTAGTCTGGGGGGCAACAGATACGCAGTATTTT.

In its sample, this clone was seen a few times. The J gene is TRBJ1-5, the V gene TRBV6-6, with D hard to call. The CDR3 runs to 14 residues. CDR1 MNHNY and CDR2 SVGAGI come from the germline V gene (reference sequence). With 0 bases removed from V and 7 bases from J, the gap between germline ends came to 10 bases. CDR3 DNA sequence: TGTGCCAGCAGTTACTCGTCATGGGAACAGCCCCAGCATTTT. This codes for CASSYSSWEQPQHF.

V usage is TRBV3-1 (or the pseudogene TRBV3-2) and J usage is TRBJ2-1; D unresolved. The germline V and J ends were trimmed by 3 bases and 0 bases, with 15 bases remaining between them. The CDR3 sequence is 17 residues long. Germline V lookup: CDR1 LGHDT, CDR2 YNNKEL (reference sequence). CDR3 sequence: CASSHVSATSSYNEQFF. In DNA, the CDR3 is TGTGCCAGCAGCCATGTTTCTGCCACAAGCTCCTACAATGAGCAGTTCTTC.

V and J are TRBV9 and TRBJ2-7, with D possibly being TRBD1 (6 bases). The CDR3 has 15 residues. Looked up from germline, CDR1 is SGDLS and CDR2 is YYNGEE. V lost 2 bases to trimming and J lost 3 bases, with 15 bases between them. Here the CDR3 reads CASSVGTTGFYEQYV. CDR3 in DNA: TGTGCCAGCAGCGTTGGGACAACGGGGTTCTACGAGCAGTACGTC.

The chain uses TRBV10-1 and TRBJ2-3; D call uncertain. V gave up 2 bases and J gave up 0 bases, with 6 bases separating them. The CDR3 runs 14 residues. Germline CDR1 reads WNHNN; CDR2 reads SYGVQD (reference sequence). CDR3 DNA sequence: TGCGCCAGCAGTGAGGGACGGAGCACAGATACGCAGTATTTT. Amino acid sequence: CASSEGRSTDTQYF.

This clone was picked up a small number of times. The V gene is TRBV19, the J gene TRBJ2-7, with a tentative D call TRBD2 (5 bases). This CDR3 has 14 amino acids. Trimming pared 8 bases from V and 9 bases from J, leaving 23 bases between. The V gene's germline CDR1 is LNHDA and CDR2 SQIVND (reference sequence). The DNA of the CDR3 is TGTGCCAGTTCCCCCGGGAACCGAGCTGCGGTGCAGTACGTC. Protein: CASSPGNRAAVQYV.

The chain is built from TRBV2 and TRBJ1-1; possible D gene TRBD1, 5 bases. Germline loops: CDR1 SNHLY, CDR2 FYNNEI. Trimming left V 8 bases short and J 0 bases short, with 10 bases between. This CDR3 spans 13 amino acids. The CDR3 region has the DNA TGTGCCAGCGAAAGGGGTGTGAACACTGAAGCTTTCTTT. This gives the protein CASERGVNTEAFF.

The chain's CDR3 is CASSLRGTRNTGELFF. In nucleotides, the CDR3 is TGCGCCAGCAGCTTGAGGGGGACACGCAACACCGGGGAGCTGTTTTTT. This chain uses TRBV5-1 with TRBJ2-2, with D possibly matching TRBD1 (6 bases). Per germline, CDR1 SGHRS and CDR2 YFSETQ. The CDR3 extends over 16 amino acids. V lost 1 base and J 2 bases, leaving 12 bases between the germline ends.

J is TRBJ1-3 and V is TRBV2, with D uncertain. Germline V gene lookup returns CDR1 SNHLY and CDR2 FYNNEI. Between the trimmed V and J ends, which lost 8 bases and 0 bases, there was a span of 8 bases. The CDR3 contains 13 residues. DNA for the CDR3: TGTGCCAGCCGAATATACTCTGGAAACACCATATATTTT. Protein sequence: CASRIYSGNTIYF. Full variable domain (missing parts from reference TRBV2 and TRBJ1-3): EPEVTQTPSHQVTQMGQEVILRCVPISNHLYFYWYRQILGQKVEFLVSFYNNEISEKSEIFDDQFSVERPDGSNFTLKIRSTKLEDSAMYFCASRIYSGNTIYFGEGSWLTVV.

This clone was seen only a few times. V usage is TRBV4-1 and J usage is TRBJ1-6; no reliable D call. The ends were cut back, 6 bases at V and 8 bases at J, with 11 bases in the middle. Germline V lookup: CDR1 MGHRA, CDR2 YSYEKL. The CDR3 runs to 13 residues. This CDR3 reads CASRSVVHSPLHF. CDR3 nucleotide sequence: TGCGCCAGCAGGTCTGTAGTACATTCACCCCTCCACTTT.

The chain employs TRBV5-1 and TRBJ2-5; D assignment may be TRBD1 or TRBD2 (6 bases each). V was clipped by 0 bases and J by 5 bases, with 11 bases between them. This CDR3 spans 14 amino acids. CDR1 is SGHRS and CDR2 is YFSETQ in the germline V gene. DNA of the CDR3: TGCGCCAGCAGCTTGGTAACGGGGGCCGAGACCCAGTACTTC. Translated, it gives CASSLVTGAETQYF.

The chain employs TRBV5-8 and TRBJ2-1, with 7 bases that match TRBD1. CDR3 length: 15 residues. After removal of 4 bases from V and 7 bases from J, the junction contained 11 bases not matched to a gene. The germline CDR1 and CDR2 sequences are SGHTS and YDEGEE. This CDR3 is CASSRNRGGKNEQFF. For the CDR3, the DNA is TGTGCCAGCAGCCGGAACAGGGGTGGGAAGAATGAGCAGTTCTTC.

Concerning this clone itself: The same CDR3 can be traced to other DNA sequences in this sample. The J gene is TRBJ1-1, the V gene TRBV6-4; D remains unclear. CDR3 size: 13 residues. Per the germline V gene, CDR1 is MRHNA and CDR2 is SNTAGT. Trimming took off 0 bases at V and 0 bases at J, with 2 bases between the two ends. This chain's CDR3 is CASSDSLNTEAFF. CDR3 in DNA: TGTGCCAGCAGTGACTCACTGAACACTGAAGCTTTCTTT.

J is TRBJ2-1 and V is TRBV12-3 or TRBV12-4; D is perhaps TRBD1 (5 bases). The CDR3 contains 13 residues. The V end was cut by 7 bases, the J end by 2 bases, with 9 bases between. CDR3 loop: CASKAGTYNEQFF. The CDR3 coding sequence is TGTGCCAGCAAAGCAGGGACCTACAATGAGCAGTTCTTC.